This record concerns one TCR beta chain sequence. Assay used: immunoSEQ multiplex PCR; TCRdb lists only in-frame clones, some missing. The sample yields 100,000 to 150,000 clones, approximately 70% seen once. The sample is drawn from a study of blood T cell repertoires in COVID-19. Germline values: CDR1 SGHTA, CDR2 FQGNSA. The ends were cut back, 5 bases at V and 5 bases at J, with 9 bases in the middle. This CDR3 spans 12 amino acids. Specimen: peripheral blood. This rearrangement joins TRBV7-2 to TRBJ1-1, with D unclear. This TCR came from a woman between 65 and 79 years old with acute or convalescent COVID-19. The CDR3 DNA reads TGTGCCAGCAGCCCCTTTTTTACTGAAGCTTTCTTT. Protein: CASSPFFTEAFF.